Following are 14 T cell receptor beta chains from one sample sequenced in a study of T cells in Graves' hyperthyroidism and ophthalmopathy. TCR beta CDR3 regions were amplified from RNA. With the HTBI primer set, the TCR CDR3 went through a first round of RT-PCR. TCRdb analysed the multiplex PCR reads with MiXCR anew, one entry per CDR3 protein. The sample lists roughly 420,000 distinct CDR3 sequences; approximately 14% were seen once. The sample comprised blood. The source is a woman between 18 and 30 years old with Graves' hyperthyroidism.

This clonotype was picked up one time. V and J are TRBV12-5 and TRBJ1-3, with D unclear. The germline V gene has CDR1 LGHNT and CDR2 FRNRAP. The CDR3 has 18 residues. V was shortened by 6 bases and J by 0 bases, with 21 bases between the two germline ends. The CDR3 DNA reads TGTGCTAGTGGCACCGGCCACCTATCCCCCGACTCTGGAAACACCATATATTTT. This translates into CASGTGHLSPDSGNTIYF.

This clonotype was found many times. The chain uses TRBV12-3 or TRBV12-4 and TRBJ2-7; the D is unclear. V gave up 3 bases and J gave up 6 bases, with 15 bases separating them. The CDR3 has 14 residues. CDR3 in amino acids: CASSFRRPPGEQYF. CDR3 in DNA: TGTGCCAGCAGTTTTCGGCGCCCCCCAGGCGAGCAGTACTTC.

The J gene is TRBJ1-5, the V gene TRBV10-2; D is ambiguous. Germline V gene data show CDR1 as WSHSY and CDR2 as SAAADI. Trimming shortened V by 7 bases and J by 9 bases, and 10 bases separated the two germline ends. This CDR3 contains 11 residues. CDR3 DNA sequence: TGCGCCAGCACCCACCGTTGGCCCCAGCATTTT. It translates to CASTHRWPQHF.

This clonotype occurred many times. J is TRBJ1-6 and V is TRBV30; D is unresolved. CDR3 length: 10 amino acids. V was pared by 0 bases and J by 16 bases, with 7 bases between. In germline, CDR1 is GTSNPN, CDR2 SVGIG (reference sequence). CDR3 in amino acids: CAWSVNQLHF. The CDR3 nucleotides are TGTGCCTGGAGTGTTAACCAGCTCCACTTT.

This clonotype showed up many times. V gene TRBV7-8 combines with J gene TRBJ1-2; 8 bases align to TRBD1. The CDR3 runs 14 residues. From germline, CDR1 is SGHVS and CDR2 FQNEAQ. Trimming at V came to 5 bases and at J to 3 bases, leaving 5 bases not matched to a gene. Here the CDR3 reads CASSPKDRDYGYTF. The CDR3 DNA sequence: TGTGCCAGCAGCCCCAAGGACAGGGACTATGGCTACACCTTC.

The chain employs TRBV19 and TRBJ2-3, with D unresolved. Germline values: CDR1 LNHDA, CDR2 SQIVND (reference sequence). The CDR3 loop spans 13 amino acids. V lost 3 bases and J lost 5, with 9 bases in between. The CDR3: CASSMGSGDTQYF. DNA for the CDR3: TGTGCCAGTAGTATGGGGTCCGGAGATACGCAGTATTTT.

This clonotype was seen many times. V and J are TRBV5-1 and TRBJ2-3, with D hard to call. The CDR3 extends over 15 amino acids. V lost 3 bases and J 2 bases, leaving 13 bases between the germline ends. Germline V lookup: CDR1 SGHRS, CDR2 YFSETQ. CDR3 nucleotide sequence: TGCGCCAGCAGCTCTATTAGCCGGTCCACAGATACGCAGTATTTT. Amino acid sequence: CASSSISRSTDTQYF. The full variable domain, completed using reference TRBV5-1 and TRBJ2-3, is KAGVTQTPRYLIKTRGQQVTLSCSPISGHRSVSWYQQTPGQGLQFLFEYFSETQRNKGNFPGRFSGRQFSNSRSEMNVSTLELGDSALYLCASSSISRSTDTQYFGPGTRLTVL.

This clonotype was seen more than once but under ten times. The rearrangement joins TRBV29-1 to TRBJ1-1, with unresolved D. Germline lookup yields CDR1 SQVTM and CDR2 ANQGSEA. V lost 3 bases, J lost 9 bases, and 11 bases lay in between. This CDR3 region has 11 residues. The CDR3 nucleotides are TGCAGCGTTGAGGGCAAACTGAAAGCTTTCTTT. Encoded protein: CSVEGKLKAFF.

This clonotype was counted ten times or more. The rearrangement joins TRBV2 to TRBJ1-1; 12 positions match TRBD1. The trim removed 6 bases at V and 11 bases at J, leaving 13 bases unmatched. This CDR3 contains 15 residues. The germline gives CDR1 SNHLY, CDR2 FYNNEI. The CDR3 DNA follows: TGTGCCAGCAGGGCTATCGGGACAGGGGGCGCGGCGGCTTTCTTT. This translates into CASRAIGTGGAAAFF.

This clonotype occurred a few times. Because it lacks the conserved phenylalanine or tryptophan at the end, this CDR3 is likely a read error. The chain is built from TRBV4-1 and TRBJ2-5, with no clear D. Germline V lookup: CDR1 MGHRA, CDR2 YSYEKL. Deletions cut 1 base from V and 2 bases from J, with 8 bases between. The CDR3 consists of 14 residues. CDR3 nucleotides: TGCGCCAGCAGCCAAGTCACTATACAAGAGACCCAGTACCTC. This encodes CASSQVTIQETQYL.

At least ten counts were recorded for this clonotype. The chain carries TRBV7-3 and TRBJ1-1; TRBD1 is a possible D gene (6 bases). Between the trimmed V and J ends, which lost 4 bases and 4 bases, there was a span of 16 bases. CDR3 size: 15 residues. Germline V gives CDR1 SGHTA, CDR2 FQGTGA. The CDR3 spells CASSSTGQMGTEAFF. The CDR3 nucleotides read TGTGCCAGCAGCTCTACTGGACAGATGGGCACTGAAGCTTTCTTT.

This clonotype was seen only a few times. V usage is TRBV10-3 and J usage is TRBJ2-2; no reliable D call. V was clipped by 6 bases and J by 7 bases, with 18 bases between them. The CDR3 runs 15 residues. CDR1 and CDR2 (germline): ENHRY, SYGVKD. The CDR3 bases are TGTGCCATCAGCGCAAAAACTCAAATTGACGGGGAGCTGTTTTTT. Amino acid sequence: CAISAKTQIDGELFF.

At least ten counts were recorded for this clonotype. This chain joins TRBV9 and TRBJ1-1, with 8 bases aligning to TRBD1. Germline loops: CDR1 SGDLS, CDR2 YYNGEE. With V trimmed by 2 bases and J by 5 bases, 8 bases remained unmatched. CDR3 length: 15 residues. The CDR3: CASSVSPQGATEAFF. DNA of the CDR3: TGTGCCAGCAGCGTGAGTCCCCAGGGGGCGACTGAAGCTTTCTTT.

This clonotype was counted a few times. The chain carries TRBV10-3 and TRBJ1-4; 7 positions match TRBD1. The CDR3 has 14 residues. CDR1 ENHRY and CDR2 SYGVKD come from the germline V gene. V shed 6 bases, J shed 4 bases, and the junction held 5 bases outside the gene matches. The CDR3 loop reads CAIRGTADNEKLFF. The DNA for the CDR3 is TGTGCCATCAGGGGGACAGCCGATAATGAAAAACTGTTTTTT.